A single T cell receptor (beta chain) is shown here with its context. Its antigen is unknown. No base-level quality is on record; no much larger clone is a single base apart. The sample is drawn from a study of T cell repertoires in ileal Crohn's disease (dated by TCRdb to about 2019). Concerning the study at large: At the time of surgery, about a third of patients were active smokers, and the median duration of disease was roughly 8.3 years. A total of around 150 mucosal samples from 60 or so patients were sequenced, collected from several sites on the surgical specimen as well as at postoperative endoscopy. The TCR repertoire was analysed in about 50 patients with Crohn's disease drawn from a prospective multicentre cohort. The study was conducted in parallel with a multicentre cohort that was designed to identify predictors of early endoscopic recurrence following ileocolonic resection. Endoscopic postoperative recurrence was defined as a Rutgeerts score above i0. About half of the patients received postoperative therapy: roughly 10 received thiopurines and around 20 received anti-TNF agents. All patients had surgery for a complication: stricturing disease in roughly 61% and penetrating disease in about 39%. The investigation overall reported the following: A significantly higher proportion of clonal expansions was observed in active smokers at surgery than in non-smokers (approximately 26% vs 20%, p=0.02). Compared with CD4 T cells, sorted CD8 T cells held more high-frequency clones, which suggests that the mucosal expansions were mostly CD8. Higher high-frequency clone percentages at surgery were associated with endoscopic recurrence; all patients with clonality above 26.8% (18/57) had recurrence. Only a subgroup of patients, of unstated size, had their mucosal CD4 and CD8 T cells sorted and sequenced.

Five hundred nanograms of biopsy DNA per sample were submitted for commercial TCRB immunosequencing. Adaptive Biotechnology amplified the CDR3 regions from genomic DNA with a two-step multiplex PCR designed to control amplification bias. Primers for every V and J gene segment were used in the first PCR, and barcodes and Illumina adapters were added in the second PCR. CDR3 libraries were sequenced on an Illumina instrument. Per the authors' processing: The analysis used both the pipelines supplied by the vendor and custom analysis of the raw data in R/Bioconductor with R version 3.3.0. Clonality, which ranges from 0 to 1, was calculated as the inverse of the normalised Shannon entropy across all productive clones. High-frequency clones were defined as the share of the repertoire occupied by the top 100 clones, with only clones passing a 95% confidence test being retained. Repertoire diversity was measured with the Simpson index, and overlap between samples was measured with the Morisita-Horn index. What TCRdb holds here is the immuneACCESS table cut down to in-frame rearrangements. Part of the clones is not present; checked against another copy, under half of the missing clones reflect an unresolved V gene, and the others are unexplained. V and J calls and clone size come straight from that table; D and trimming were deduced from the DNA. The sample records about 14,000 clones, over 60% of which are singletons. The ten top clones hold roughly 4.5% of the sample.

CDR1 and CDR2 are read off the germline V gene (reference sequence) as SGHNT and YYREEE. Its CDR3 holds 18 amino acids, cysteine through phenylalanine. Only CDR3 DNA remains: 54 bases, in frame from the first base. V is pruned by 3 bases and J by 4 bases, leaving 13 bases of the junction without a gene match. Adults with ileal or ileocolonic Crohn's disease and an indication for ileocolonic resection were eligible for inclusion. Before DNA extraction, whole ileal mucosal biopsies were kept frozen at -80 degrees C. Genomic DNA was extracted from frozen whole biopsies with a TRizol-based method and quantified on a NanoDrop 2000 spectrophotometer.

The receptor was derived from an adult with Crohn's disease. The sample comprised ileal tissue. The chain is assembled from TRBV5-4 and TRBJ2-1; 10 central nucleotides agree with TRBD2. The CDR3 reads as follows: CASSWGALAGDVYNEQFF. The nucleotides are TGTGCCAGCAGCTGGGGCGCTCTAGCGGGGGACGTATACAATGAGCAGTTCTTC.